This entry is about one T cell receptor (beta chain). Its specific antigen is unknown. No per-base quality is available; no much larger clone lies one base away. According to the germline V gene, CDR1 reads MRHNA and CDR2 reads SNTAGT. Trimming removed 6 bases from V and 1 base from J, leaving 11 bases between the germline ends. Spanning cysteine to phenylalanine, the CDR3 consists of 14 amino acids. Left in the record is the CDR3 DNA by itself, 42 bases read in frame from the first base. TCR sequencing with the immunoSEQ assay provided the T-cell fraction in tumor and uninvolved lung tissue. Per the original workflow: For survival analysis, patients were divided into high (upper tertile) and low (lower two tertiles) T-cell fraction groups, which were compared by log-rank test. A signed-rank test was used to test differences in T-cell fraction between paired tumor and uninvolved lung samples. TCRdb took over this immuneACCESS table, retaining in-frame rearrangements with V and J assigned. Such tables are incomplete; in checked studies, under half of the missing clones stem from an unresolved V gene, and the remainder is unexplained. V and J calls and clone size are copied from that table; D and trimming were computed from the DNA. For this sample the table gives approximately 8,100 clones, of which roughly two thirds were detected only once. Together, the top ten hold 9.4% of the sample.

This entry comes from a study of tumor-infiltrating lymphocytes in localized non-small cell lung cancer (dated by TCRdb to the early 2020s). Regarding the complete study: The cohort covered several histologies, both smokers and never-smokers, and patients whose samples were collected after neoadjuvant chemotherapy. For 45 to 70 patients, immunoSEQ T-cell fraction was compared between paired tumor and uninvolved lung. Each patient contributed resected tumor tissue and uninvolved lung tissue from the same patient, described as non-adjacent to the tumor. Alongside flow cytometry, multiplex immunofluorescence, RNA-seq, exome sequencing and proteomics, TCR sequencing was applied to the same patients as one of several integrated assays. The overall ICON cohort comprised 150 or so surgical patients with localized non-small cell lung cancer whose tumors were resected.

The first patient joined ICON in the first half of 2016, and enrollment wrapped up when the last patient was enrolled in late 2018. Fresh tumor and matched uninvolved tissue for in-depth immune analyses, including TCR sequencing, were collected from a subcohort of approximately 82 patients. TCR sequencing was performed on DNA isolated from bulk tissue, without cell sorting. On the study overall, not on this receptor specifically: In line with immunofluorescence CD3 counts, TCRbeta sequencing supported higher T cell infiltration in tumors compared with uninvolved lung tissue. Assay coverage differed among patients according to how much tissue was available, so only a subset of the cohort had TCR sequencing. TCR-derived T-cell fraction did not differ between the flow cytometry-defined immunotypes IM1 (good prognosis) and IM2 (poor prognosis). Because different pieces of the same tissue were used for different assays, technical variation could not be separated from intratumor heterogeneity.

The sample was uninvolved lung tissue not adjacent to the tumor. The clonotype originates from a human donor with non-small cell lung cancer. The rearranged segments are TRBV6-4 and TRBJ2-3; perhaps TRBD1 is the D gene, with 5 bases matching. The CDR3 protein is CASSQGSGTDTQYF. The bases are TGTGCCAGCAGCCAGGGTTCAGGCACAGATACGCAGTATTTT.